Reported below is one T cell receptor beta chain. Its target is not known. Each donor was a healthy Caucasian individual from Russia, aged about 6 to 90. The total RNA that was extracted per sample amounted to at least 5 micrograms. The data derive from a study of blood T cells in healthy people across ages. General study points: When set beside aged donors, long-lived donors presented more naive CD4+ cells and higher diversity. Unsorted PBMC material precluded a definitive naive versus antigen-experienced comparison.

Sample-barcoded 5' priming and a J-beta primer mix drove a second PCR of 7 to 11 cycles. TCRdb re-analysed the 5' RACE reads in MiXCR, keeping a single row per CDR3 protein. The sample records 1.4 million or so distinct CDR3 sequences, roughly two fifths being singletons. The V end was cut by 4 bases, the J end by 2 bases, with 27 bases between. The CDR3 consists of 18 residues. CDR1 is SQVTM and CDR2 is ANQGSEA in the germline V gene. The specimen was blood. J is TRBJ2-7 and V is TRBV29-1, with D possibly called TRBD1 or TRBD2 (7 bases each). This TCR was sampled from a woman aged 18-29 years in good health. The CDR3 region is CSVAQLLAQGGLAYEQYF. For the CDR3, the DNA is TGCAGCGTTGCCCAGCTACTGGCCCAGGGGGGGCTAGCCTACGAGCAGTACTTC.